This T cell receptor (beta chain) stems from a study of T cells after yellow fever vaccination. As for the study in general: With SMART-Seq v4 Ultra Low Input, the fractions containing low cell numbers were prepared.

There are many counts of this clonotype. Its antigen remains unknown. TCRdb independently ran MiXCR on the 5' RACE reads; one entry per CDR3 protein. Of 300,000 to 400,000 distinct CDR3 sequences listed, about 12% are singletons. Trimming removed 3 bases at V and 0 bases at J, with 5 bases between. CDR3 length: 14 amino acids. Germline V gene lookup returns CDR1 SGHTA and CDR2 FQGTGA. Study-level results: Detected again after the booster were most primary-vaccination clones, at 96% CD4 and approximately 85% CD8. Contamination of FACS-sorted repertoires by abundant clonotypes from the bulk population could occur.

The rearrangement uses TRBV7-3 and TRBJ2-2, with D unresolved. The sequence was obtained from a man younger than 35 who received the YFV17D yellow fever vaccine. Sequenced here: CD4+ T cells sorted from PBMCs, sampled 15 days after the yellow fever booster vaccination. The CDR3 reads CASSFTANTGELFF. The CDR3 coding sequence is TGTGCCAGCAGCTTCACAGCGAACACCGGGGAGCTGTTTTTT.